The clone carrying this T cell receptor beta chain was counted many times. Mismatch with germline at one junction end may stem from a read error. Samples came from axillary lymph nodes draining the breast cancer. This CDR3 is built from 11 residues. The germline CDR1 and CDR2 sequences are SEHNR and FQNEAQ (reference sequence). A single record per CDR3 protein comes from TCRdb applying MiXCR to the multiplex PCR reads. The sample includes about 89,000 distinct CDR3 sequences, around 30% seen only once; the top ten take 8.1%. This sample was included in a study of breast tumors, draining lymph nodes, adjacent tissues.

This receptor was taken from a female donor with breast cancer. Some clones in this sample may be carry-over from other donors' samples. The gene calls are TRBV7-9 and TRBJ1-2, with unresolved D. The source material was axillary lymph node tissue. CDR3 residues: CASSSYGEVAF. The CDR3 nucleotides are TGTGCCAGCAGCTCCTACGGGGAGGTGGCCTTC.